The rows below give T cell receptor beta chains drawn from one sample of a study of radiotherapy plus CTLA-4 blockade in lung cancer. Generated by immunoSEQ multiplex PCR, the TCRdb table keeps only in-frame clones and is missing some. In the table there are over 85,000 clones, roughly 79% of which are singletons. Sequences were derived from peripheral blood, sampled from a patient treated with radiotherapy plus ipilimumab. The receptors shown here come from a human donor with non-small cell lung cancer who had a partial response to radiotherapy plus ipilimumab. Some clones in this sample may be carry-over from other donors' samples. Both conserved end residues are part of each CDR3. D genes are given only for firm matches. Not all rows give a size; the values are once, few, many and, for expanded clones, a class.

clone_size d_call j_call v_call cdr3_aa cdr3_nt
few . TRBJ2-1 TRBV7-2 CASSPISVEQFF TGTGCCAGCAGCCCAATTAGCGTTGAGCAGTTCTTC
. . TRBJ1-6 TRBV2 CASKQGSSNNSPLHF TGTGCCAGCAAGCAGGGGTCTAGCAATAATTCACCCCTCCACTTT
. TRBD2 TRBJ2-3 TRBV27 CASSSLAGLDTQYF TGTGCCAGCAGTTCACTAGCGGGGTTGGATACGCAGTATTTT
. . TRBJ2-7 TRBV5-1 CASSFYGRVEQYF TGCGCCAGCAGCTTTTACGGGAGAGTGGAGCAGTACTTC
. TRBD2 TRBJ2-2 TRBV9 CASSPSWGGANTGELFF TGTGCCAGCAGCCCGAGTTGGGGGGGTGCGAACACCGGGGAGCTGTTTTTT
. TRBD1 TRBJ1-4 TRBV5-6 CASSLVGRRGEKLFF TGTGCCAGCAGCTTGGTGGGCCGCAGGGGGGAAAAACTGTTTTTT
. . TRBJ1-4 TRBV9 CASSVVGRPNEKLFF TGTGCCAGCAGCGTAGTGGGCAGGCCCAATGAAAAACTGTTTTTT
once . TRBJ2-1 TRBV18 CASSPLLASYNEQFF TGTGCCAGCTCACCACTTTTAGCCTCCTACAATGAGCAGTTCTTC
. . TRBJ1-5 TRBV30 CAWSFHSNQPQHF TGTGCCTGGAGTTTCCATAGCAATCAGCCCCAGCATTTT
. TRBD2 TRBJ2-1 TRBV20-1 CSANGGNEQFF TGCAGTGCGAACGGGGGGAATGAGCAGTTCTTC
. . TRBJ2-7 TRBV7-2 CASSLAGGSGNEQYF TGTGCCAGCAGCTTAGCGGGTGGGAGCGGCAACGAGCAGTACTTC
few . TRBJ1-2 TRBV4-1 CASSQERQVSYYGYTF TGCGCCAGCAGCCAAGAACGACAGGTGTCTTACTATGGCTACACCTTC
. TRBD1 TRBJ2-7 TRBV10-1 CASSVGQVSEQYF TGCGCCAGCAGTGTAGGACAGGTCTCCGAGCAGTACTTC
. TRBD2 TRBJ2-1 TRBV4-1 CASRPPGLAGYEQFF TGCGCCAGCAGGCCGCCGGGACTAGCGGGATATGAGCAGTTCTTC
. . TRBJ1-1 TRBV11-3 CASSSDRNTEAFF TGTGCCAGCAGCTCCGACAGGAACACTGAAGCTTTCTTT
many . TRBJ2-3 TRBV28 CASSFLAGTDTQYF TGTGCCAGCAGTTTCCTAGCTGGCACAGATACGCAGTATTTT
. . TRBJ2-3 TRBV10-1 CAAGQSSDPKYF TGCGCCGCCGGACAGAGTTCGGATCCTAAGTATTTT
. . TRBJ1-4 TRBV25-1 CASSQSGNSQNEKLFF TGTGCCAGCAGTCAATCTGGTAACAGCCAGAATGAAAAACTGTTTTTT
few TRBD2 TRBJ2-7 TRBV12-5 CASGLGLQYEQYF TGTGCTAGTGGTCTGGGACTACAATACGAGCAGTACTTC
. TRBD1 TRBJ2-2 TRBV15 CATTRQGRTGELFF TGTGCCACCACCCGACAGGGCCGTACCGGGGAGCTGTTTTTT
. TRBD1 TRBJ1-1 TRBV5-1 CASSPSTGEAFF TGCGCCAGCAGCCCTTCGACAGGGGAAGCTTTCTTT
. . TRBJ1-2 TRBV5-4 CASSRRGMDGYTF TGTGCCAGCAGCCGCAGGGGAATGGATGGCTACACCTTC
. TRBD2 TRBJ2-7 TRBV14 CASSQTGLAGAYEQYF TGTGCCAGCAGCCAAACTGGACTAGCGGGAGCCTACGAGCAGTACTTC
. . TRBJ2-4 TRBV27 CASSARIAKNIQYF TGTGCCAGCAGTGCGCGGATAGCCAAAAACATTCAGTACTTC
. . TRBJ1-5 TRBV27 CASSPRVSWGLSNQPQHF TGTGCCAGCAGTCCCCGGGTTAGTTGGGGCCTTAGCAATCAGCCCCAGCATTTT
. TRBD1 TRBJ2-7 TRBV7-2 CASSPDRGAREQYF TGTGCCAGCAGCCCAGACAGGGGAGCTCGGGAGCAGTACTTC
. . TRBJ2-3 TRBV7-8 CASSFMLRTDTQYF TGTGCCAGCAGCTTTATGTTGAGGACAGATACGCAGTATTTT
. . TRBJ1-1 TRBV30 CAWSITQTVLF TGTGCCTGGAGTATAACTCAGACAGTTCTTTTT
. . TRBJ1-2 TRBV9 CASSARITNYGYTF TGTGCCAGCAGCGCGAGGATTACTAACTATGGCTACACCTTC
. TRBD2 TRBJ2-3 TRBV27 CASRSSGSIDTQYF TGTGCCAGCAGATCTAGCGGGAGTATAGATACGCAGTATTTT
. TRBD2 TRBJ2-3 TRBV7-2 CASSSQSSGGLTDTQYF TGTGCCAGCAGCTCTCAATCTTCGGGGGGACTCACAGATACGCAGTATTTT
. . TRBJ1-4 TRBV28 CASSPFGRGGSQEKLFF TGTGCCAGCAGTCCTTTTGGTAGGGGCGGCTCTCAAGAAAAACTGTTTTTT
. TRBD2 TRBJ2-7 TRBV15 CATSRDLGVTSGAYERYF TGTGCCACCAGCAGAGATCTCGGTGTCACTAGCGGGGCCTACGAGCGGTACTTC
. . TRBJ2-5 TRBV11-2 CASSRPGETQYF TGTGCCAGCAGCCGCCCGGGGGAGACCCAGTACTTC
once TRBD1 TRBJ2-7 TRBV28 CASSPQGQGLTYEQYF TGTGCCAGCAGTCCCCAGGGACAGGGGCTAACCTACGAGCAGTACTTC
. . TRBJ2-3 TRBV27 CASSSLTTHLRTDTQYF TGTGCCAGCAGTTCCCTGACAACTCATCTTCGCACAGATACGCAGTATTTT
few . TRBJ1-5 TRBV10-3 CAISEQGISNQPQHF TGTGCCATCAGTGAGCAGGGGATAAGCAATCAGCCCCAGCATTTT